This T cell receptor (beta chain) came from a study of cytomegalovirus exposure and HLA in healthy donors. Whole-study results and caveats: Reports state that TCR beta sequences accurately predicted most subjects' HLA-A and HLA-B alleles. Earlier analysis found most TCR beta V segments productive about 87% or about 30% of the time. Reports described diagnosis of cytomegalovirus status by the classifier as highly specific and sensitive.

Germline-derived CDR1 and CDR2 are GTSNPN and SVGIG (reference sequence). The CDR3 length is 11 residues. The study ran its PCR with 60 Vbeta and 13 Jbeta primers. Data came from immunoSEQ multiplex PCR; TCRdb stores just in-frame clones and leaves some out. The table has some 190,000 clones, about four fifths seen once; the top ten hold 1.5% to 2%. About this clone itself: Its cognate antigen is unknown. A junction boundary mismatches the germline segment, possibly from a read error.

The sample consisted of PBMCs. This chain uses TRBV30 with TRBJ2-7; 11 bases match TRBD1. The receptor's source is a woman aged 30 to 39 in good health and CMV-seronegative. This CDR3 reads CAWSVKGTGGF. The CDR3 DNA follows: TGTGCCTGGAGTGTAAAGGGGACAGGGGGCTTC.